The rows below give T cell receptor beta chains drawn from one sample of a study of CD8 T cells in ankylosing spondylitis. TCRdb called the 5' RACE reads again in MiXCR, with one record for every CDR3 protein. Seen here are about 250,000 distinct CDR3 sequences, 15% to 20% observed once, and the top ten hold about a third. Sequences were obtained from blood, either unsorted or a sorted T cell fraction (not recorded which). The receptor source for this set is a male donor with ankylosing spondylitis or in good health (not recorded which). CDR3s include the opening cysteine and the closing phenylalanine or tryptophan. Fields, in order: J gene, V gene, D gene, clone size, CDR3 protein, CDR3 DNA. The D gene is left open where the match is weak. Only some rows state a clone size, as once, few, many or a class for expanded clones.

J gene: TRBJ1-3
V gene: TRBV11-2
D gene: NA
clone size: many
CDR3 protein: CASSLVEGDSGNTIYF
CDR3 DNA: TGTGCCAGCAGCTTAGTGGAGGGAGACTCTGGAAACACCATATATTTT

J gene: TRBJ2-7
V gene: TRBV4-3
D gene: TRBD2
clone size: few
CDR3 protein: CASSQVALGGVEQYF
CDR3 DNA: TGCGCCAGCAGCCAAGTAGCCCTCGGGGGGGTCGAGCAGTACTTC

J gene: TRBJ2-7
V gene: TRBV27
D gene: TRBD2
clone size: NA
CDR3 protein: CASSPEPGLAVSYEQYF
CDR3 DNA: TGTGCCAGCAGTCCAGAACCCGGACTAGCGGTCTCCTACGAGCAGTACTTC

J gene: TRBJ1-5
V gene: TRBV12-3/TRBV12-4
D gene: NA
clone size: NA
CDR3 protein: CASSPGNQPQHF
CDR3 DNA: TGTGCCAGCAGCCCCGGCAATCAGCCCCAGCATTTT

J gene: TRBJ2-5
V gene: TRBV25-1
D gene: TRBD1
clone size: few
CDR3 protein: CASATGDQETQYF
CDR3 DNA: TGTGCCAGCGCGACAGGGGACCAAGAGACCCAGTACTTC

J gene: TRBJ2-5
V gene: TRBV4-1
D gene: TRBD2
clone size: few
CDR3 protein: CASSQVARSGRAVETQYF
CDR3 DNA: TGCGCCAGCAGCCAAGTAGCCCGCAGCGGGAGGGCCGTGGAGACCCAGTACTTC

J gene: TRBJ2-3
V gene: TRBV4-3
D gene: NA
clone size: NA
CDR3 protein: CASSQDGSSTDTQYF
CDR3 DNA: TGCGCCAGCAGCCAAGACGGTTCTAGCACAGATACGCAGTATTTT

J gene: TRBJ2-3
V gene: TRBV9
D gene: NA
clone size: few
CDR3 protein: CASSVAPTRPPTDTQYF
CDR3 DNA: TGTGCCAGCAGCGTCGCCCCCACTCGACCACCCACAGATACGCAGTATTTT

J gene: TRBJ2-7
V gene: TRBV12-3/TRBV12-4
D gene: NA
clone size: NA
CDR3 protein: CASTTVSSYEQYF
CDR3 DNA: TGTGCCAGCACGACGGTGAGCTCCTACGAGCAGTACTTC

J gene: TRBJ1-2
V gene: TRBV18
D gene: NA
clone size: NA
CDR3 protein: CASSPDPAYGYTF
CDR3 DNA: TGTGCCAGCTCACCAGATCCGGCCTATGGCTACACCTTC

J gene: TRBJ2-7
V gene: TRBV7-9
D gene: NA
clone size: few
CDR3 protein: CASTQRGTDEQYF
CDR3 DNA: TGTGCCAGCACTCAACGGGGCACGGACGAGCAGTACTTC

J gene: TRBJ2-7
V gene: TRBV7-3
D gene: TRBD2
clone size: NA
CDR3 protein: CASSLLAGVNEQYF
CDR3 DNA: TGTGCCAGCAGCTTACTAGCGGGAGTGAACGAGCAGTACTTC

J gene: TRBJ2-3
V gene: TRBV7-3
D gene: TRBD2
clone size: NA
CDR3 protein: CASSSGVSAGGYTDTQYF
CDR3 DNA: TGTGCCAGCAGCTCCGGGGTGAGCGCGGGAGGTTACACAGATACGCAGTATTTT

J gene: TRBJ2-7
V gene: TRBV12-3/TRBV12-4
D gene: NA
clone size: NA
CDR3 protein: CASSFLAREQYF
CDR3 DNA: TGTGCCAGCAGTTTTTTAGCGCGCGAGCAGTACTTC

J gene: TRBJ2-2
V gene: TRBV10-3
D gene: TRBD2
clone size: NA
CDR3 protein: CAISDGLLAGVTGELFF
CDR3 DNA: TGTGCCATCAGTGACGGGTTGCTAGCGGGAGTCACCGGGGAGCTGTTTTTT

J gene: TRBJ2-2
V gene: TRBV7-8
D gene: TRBD2
clone size: few
CDR3 protein: CASSNQLAGGPTTGELFF
CDR3 DNA: TGTGCCAGCAGCAATCAGCTAGCGGGAGGCCCAACTACCGGGGAGCTGTTTTTT

J gene: TRBJ2-2
V gene: TRBV4-2
D gene: NA
clone size: NA
CDR3 protein: CASSQNGGNTGELFF
CDR3 DNA: TGTGCCAGCAGCCAAAACGGAGGGAACACCGGGGAGCTGTTTTTT

J gene: TRBJ1-2
V gene: TRBV5-1
D gene: NA
clone size: NA
CDR3 protein: CASSWDVLANYGYTF
CDR3 DNA: TGCGCCAGCAGCTGGGACGTACTAGCTAACTATGGCTACACCTTC

J gene: TRBJ2-5
V gene: TRBV12-3/TRBV12-4
D gene: NA
clone size: NA
CDR3 protein: CASSPPGSMETQYF
CDR3 DNA: TGTGCCAGCAGTCCCCCGGGGTCAATGGAGACCCAGTACTTC

J gene: TRBJ2-7
V gene: TRBV15
D gene: TRBD2
clone size: few
CDR3 protein: CATSRDTSGVDEQYF
CDR3 DNA: TGTGCCACCAGCAGAGATACTAGCGGGGTTGACGAGCAGTACTTC

J gene: TRBJ2-5
V gene: TRBV7-9
D gene: TRBD2
clone size: NA
CDR3 protein: CASSSREGETQYF
CDR3 DNA: TGTGCCAGCAGCTCCAGGGAGGGGGAGACCCAGTACTTC

J gene: TRBJ1-1
V gene: TRBV11-1
D gene: NA
clone size: NA
CDR3 protein: CASSLEERTQAVNTEAFF
CDR3 DNA: TGTGCCAGCAGCTTAGAAGAGAGGACGCAGGCTGTGAACACTGAAGCTTTCTTT

J gene: TRBJ2-2
V gene: TRBV4-1
D gene: NA
clone size: many
CDR3 protein: CASSPYKIQAANTGELFF
CDR3 DNA: TGCGCCAGCAGCCCCTACAAGATTCAAGCAGCGAACACCGGGGAGCTGTTTTTT

J gene: TRBJ2-1
V gene: TRBV6-1
D gene: NA
clone size: NA
CDR3 protein: CASNSEGGNEQFF
CDR3 DNA: TGTGCCAGCAATAGCGAGGGCGGCAATGAGCAGTTCTTC

J gene: TRBJ2-6
V gene: TRBV27
D gene: NA
clone size: many
CDR3 protein: CASSFQGSGANVLTF
CDR3 DNA: TGTGCCAGCAGTTTCCAGGGCTCTGGGGCCAACGTCCTGACTTTC

J gene: TRBJ1-2
V gene: TRBV6-1
D gene: TRBD1
clone size: few
CDR3 protein: CASSATGDWDYGYTF
CDR3 DNA: TGTGCCAGCAGTGCGACAGGGGATTGGGACTATGGCTACACCTTC

J gene: TRBJ2-7
V gene: TRBV7-2
D gene: TRBD2
clone size: NA
CDR3 protein: CASSRTSGLSSYEQYF
CDR3 DNA: TGTGCCAGCAGCCGGACTAGCGGGTTGAGCTCCTACGAGCAGTACTTC

J gene: TRBJ2-5
V gene: TRBV7-9
D gene: NA
clone size: many
CDR3 protein: CASDGQGTQETQYF
CDR3 DNA: TGTGCCAGCGATGGGCAGGGGACCCAAGAGACCCAGTACTTC

J gene: TRBJ2-1
V gene: TRBV19
D gene: NA
clone size: NA
CDR3 protein: CASSFGFEQFF
CDR3 DNA: TGTGCCAGTAGTTTTGGTTTCGAGCAGTTCTTC

J gene: TRBJ2-2
V gene: TRBV14
D gene: TRBD1
clone size: NA
CDR3 protein: CASSLTGPVGELFF
CDR3 DNA: TGTGCCAGCAGCCTGACAGGGCCTGTGGGGGAGCTGTTTTTT

J gene: TRBJ2-2
V gene: TRBV5-1
D gene: TRBD2
clone size: NA
CDR3 protein: CASSLEVAGGLAGELFF
CDR3 DNA: TGCGCCAGCAGCTTGGAGGTAGCGGGAGGGCTCGCCGGGGAGCTGTTTTTT

J gene: TRBJ2-1
V gene: TRBV4-1
D gene: NA
clone size: NA
CDR3 protein: CASSRNREVVGDEQFF
CDR3 DNA: TGCGCCAGCAGTCGAAACAGGGAGGTAGTCGGGGATGAGCAGTTCTTC